This entry lists 27 T cell receptor beta chains sequenced from one sample in a study of blood T cells in healthy people across ages. For the second PCR, which ran for about 6 to 11 cycles, a sample-barcoded 5' primer and a J-beta primer mix were used. Each CDR3 protein is one row after TCRdb ran MiXCR on the 5' RACE reads. The table records over 950,000 distinct CDR3 sequences, less than 45% of them present only once. The sequenced sample consisted of blood. Receptors were obtained from a man aged 18-30 years in good health.

The rearrangement links TRBV20-1 to TRBJ2-3; perhaps TRBD1 as D (6 bases). V lost 8 bases to trimming and J lost 5 bases, with 14 bases between them. The CDR3 loop spans 12 amino acids. CDR1 is DFQATT and CDR2 is SNEGSKA in the germline V gene (reference sequence). The CDR3 spells CSYRFRGDTQYF. The CDR3 nucleotides are TGCAGTTACCGGTTCAGGGGAGATACGCAGTATTTT.

In this sample, this clonotype turned up once. One end of the junction fails to match germline, which may point to a read error. V and J are TRBV6-2 or TRBV6-3 and TRBJ2-1; D may be TRBD1 (6 bases). CDR1 is MNHEY and CDR2 is SVGEGT in the germline V gene. This CDR3 is 15 amino acids long. CDR3 residues: CASSYPETGGDEQVF. The CDR3 bases are TGTGCCAGCAGTTACCCCGAGACAGGAGGCGATGAGCAGGTCTTC.

This clonotype was seen only a few times. The genes are TRBV7-9 and TRBJ1-2, with TRBD1 identical over 7 bases. Germline V gene sequence: CDR1 SEHNR, CDR2 FQNEAQ (reference sequence). V gave up 2 bases and J gave up 3 bases; unmatched junction bases: 6. This CDR3 spans 15 amino acids. CDR3 residues: CASSLRQGYDYGYTF. The CDR3, as DNA: TGTGCCAGCAGCTTAAGACAGGGTTATGACTATGGCTACACCTTC.

The table lists this clonotype with a few counts. The chain links TRBV20-1 to TRBJ2-1; 8 positions agree with TRBD2. The CDR3 has 14 residues. Per the germline V gene, CDR1 is DFQATT and CDR2 is SNEGSKA (reference sequence). The ends lost 2 bases at V and 5 bases at J; junction bases unmatched: 5. The CDR3 DNA reads TGCAGTGCTAGATTTCAAGCGGGGGACAATGAGCAGTTCTTC. Translating it yields CSARFQAGDNEQFF.

The chain carries TRBV12-3 or TRBV12-4 and TRBJ2-2, with a weak D call TRBD1 (5 bases). The CDR3 runs to 15 residues. Trimming pared 7 bases from V and 7 bases from J, leaving 19 bases between. CDR3: CASTWGTGQYGELFF. The CDR3 DNA is TGTGCCAGCACATGGGGTACAGGCCAATACGGGGAGCTGTTTTTT.

This clonotype was recorded a few times. The CDR3 DNA sequence: TGCAGTGCTAGCGTAGGGATCGGTCAGACCCAGTACTTC. Amino acids: CSASVGIGQTQYF. J is TRBJ2-5 and V is TRBV20-1; D gene uncertain. CDR3 size: 13 residues. Germline V gene data show CDR1 as DFQATT and CDR2 as SNEGSKA (reference sequence). V lost 3 bases to trimming and J lost 6 bases, with 14 bases between them.

In its sample, this clonotype was seen many times. The V gene is TRBV6-2 or TRBV6-3, the J gene TRBJ2-4, with D perhaps assigned TRBD1 or TRBD2 (5 bases each). The J call may be faulty, since TRBJ2-7 better matches the DNA end. The V gene's germline CDR1 is MNHEY and CDR2 SVGEGT. This CDR3 has 11 residues. The CDR3 nucleotides are TGTGCCAGCAGTTACGGGACCGAGCAGTACTTC. This gives the protein CASSYGTEQYF.

The chain links TRBV24-1 to TRBJ2-3, with D possibly matching TRBD1 (5 bases). The CDR3 loop spans 18 amino acids. CDR1 and CDR2 from the germline V gene are KGHDR and SFDVKD. The germline V and J ends were trimmed by 3 bases and 0 bases, with 18 bases remaining between them. CDR3 loop: CATSDAASRETSTDTQYF. For the CDR3, the DNA is TGTGCCACCAGTGATGCCGCCTCCAGGGAAACTAGCACAGATACGCAGTATTTT.

The chain uses TRBV7-9 and TRBJ2-2, with 7 bases aligning to TRBD2. The V segment lost 3 bases and the J segment 1 base; nucleotides outside the gene matches: 2. The CDR3 loop spans 15 amino acids. Germline V gives CDR1 SEHNR, CDR2 FQNEAQ (reference sequence). CDR3 region: CASSFAGVNTGELFF. CDR3 coding DNA: TGTGCCAGCAGCTTTGCGGGGGTGAACACCGGGGAGCTGTTTTTT.

This clonotype was detected only a few times. The V and J genes are TRBV29-1 and TRBJ1-2; unclear D gene. Germline V gene sequence: CDR1 SQVTM, CDR2 ANQGSEA. V lost 3 bases, J lost 10 bases, and 15 bases lay in between. The CDR3 extends over 12 amino acids. The CDR3 region has the DNA TGCAGCGTTGAGATTTCCAGGATTGACTACACCTTC. Residues: CSVEISRIDYTF. Variable domain in full (rest from reference TRBV29-1 and TRBJ1-2): SAVISQKPSRDICQRGTSLTIQCQVDSQVTMMFWYRQQPGQSLTLIATANQGSEATYESGFVIDKFPISRPNLTFSTLTVSNMSPEDSSIYLCSVEISRIDYTFGSGTRLTVV.

This clonotype was picked up many times. V usage is TRBV7-2 and J usage is TRBJ2-7; D is ambiguous. Germline CDR1 reads SGHTA; CDR2 reads FQGNSA. The CDR3 consists of 13 residues. V was trimmed by 3 bases and J by 3 bases, leaving 9 bases between them. CDR3 region: CASSFGVGYEQYF. The CDR3, as DNA: TGTGCCAGCAGCTTTGGGGTCGGCTACGAGCAGTACTTC.

The chain's CDR3 is CASSEAASNSYNEQFF. The CDR3 DNA sequence: TGTGCCAGCAGTGAAGCTGCTTCCAACTCCTACAATGAGCAGTTCTTC. The genes are TRBV6-1 and TRBJ2-1; no clear D gene. Germline V gives CDR1 MNHNS, CDR2 SASEGT. The V end was cut by 0 bases, the J end by 0 bases, with 9 bases between. This CDR3 comprises 16 residues.

This clonotype has only a few counts. The rearrangement joins TRBV25-1 to TRBJ2-1, with D maybe TRBD2 (7 bases). V lost 7 bases and J 11 bases, leaving 12 bases between the germline ends. The CDR3 is made up of 11 amino acids. The germline gives CDR1 MGHDK, CDR2 SYGVNS. For the CDR3, the DNA is TGTGCCAGCACCGAGGGGGGGAAGCAGTTCTTC. Translated, it gives CASTEGGKQFF.

This clonotype was observed a handful of times. The chain carries TRBV20-1 and TRBJ2-4, with a tentative D call TRBD1 (6 bases). Germline loops: CDR1 DFQATT, CDR2 SNEGSKA (reference sequence). The CDR3 is 13 residues long. Trimming left V 4 bases short and J 4 bases short, with 11 bases between. This CDR3 reads CSAKTGPKNIQYF. CDR3 sequence (DNA): TGCAGTGCTAAAACAGGGCCAAAAAACATTCAGTACTTC.

This clonotype has more than one count but fewer than ten. The chain employs TRBV12-3 or TRBV12-4 and TRBJ1-1; 8 nucleotides agree with TRBD1. The CDR3 is 16 amino acids. Trimming at V came to 4 bases and at J to 3 bases, leaving 10 bases not matched to a gene. CDR3 sequence: CASSSPVDREDTEAFF. The CDR3 DNA reads TGTGCCAGCAGTTCCCCCGTGGACAGGGAGGACACTGAAGCTTTCTTT.

The CDR3 spells CASSSRTTNEKLFF. The CDR3 nucleotides are TGTGCCAGCAGCTCCAGGACAACTAATGAAAAACTGTTTTTT. The genes are TRBV7-2 and TRBJ1-4; D gene unclear. The CDR3 contains 14 residues. V lost 4 bases, J lost 0 bases, and 6 bases lay in between. The germline gives CDR1 SGHTA, CDR2 FQGNSA.

This clonotype appeared a few times. The J gene is TRBJ1-2, the V gene TRBV6-6; 7 bases align to TRBD1. V was clipped by 4 bases and J by 3 bases; unmatched bases: 5. Germline CDR1 and CDR2: MNHNY and SVGAGI (reference sequence). The length of the CDR3 is 14 residues. CDR3 in DNA: TGTGCCAGCAGTTCCTACAGGGGCGACTATGGCTACACCTTC. Residues: CASSSYRGDYGYTF.

Concerning this clonotype itself: One end of the junction is discordant with germline, which a read error may explain. This rearrangement joins TRBV10-3 to TRBJ1-1; D possibly corresponds to TRBD1 (5 bases). Germline V CDR1 and CDR2: ENHRY, SYGVKD. The CDR3 extends over 16 amino acids. CDR3 residues: CAISESGRRRGAEAFF. In DNA form, the CDR3 reads TGCGCCATCAGTGAGTCAGGGAGACGCCGGGGGGCTGAAGCTTTCTTT.

The chain is built from TRBV12-5 and TRBJ1-5, with no clear D. This CDR3 is built from 12 residues. Germline V gene sequence: CDR1 LGHNT, CDR2 FRNRAP. Deletions cut 3 bases from V and 9 bases from J, with 9 bases between. CDR3 sequence: CASGLVSGPQHF. The CDR3 coding sequence is TGTGCTAGTGGTTTAGTTTCGGGGCCCCAGCATTTT. The whole variable domain, remainder taken from reference TRBV12-5 and TRBJ1-5, is DARVTQTPRHKVTEMGQEVTMRCQPILGHNTVFWYRQTMMQGLELLAYFRNRAPLDDSGMPKDRFSAEMPDATLATLKIQPSEPRDSAVYFCASGLVSGPQHFGDGTRLSIL.

This clonotype has only a few counts. This sequence joins TRBV12-3 or TRBV12-4 and TRBJ1-2; unclear D gene. The CDR3 has 14 residues. V lost 0 bases and J lost 8, with 13 bases in between. The CDR3 DNA is TGTGCCAGCAGTTTAGCGCCGGAGTTAGGCGGCTACACCTTC. Translating gives CASSLAPELGGYTF.

In this sample, this clonotype turned up many times. The junction departs from the called germline gene at one end, perhaps through a read error. CDR3 residues: CASSQGQNYEQYF. The DNA for the CDR3 is TGTGCCAGCAGCCAGGGACAGAACTACGAGCAGTACTTC. The V and J genes are TRBV4-3 and TRBJ2-7, with 7 bases identical to TRBD1. The germline CDR1 and CDR2 sequences are LGHNA and YSLEER. The CDR3 sequence is 13 residues long.

This clonotype was counted many times. The chain recombines TRBV3-1 with TRBJ1-1; no clear D. Trimming left V 6 bases short and J 1 base short, with 6 bases between. Germline values: CDR1 LGHDT, CDR2 YNNKEL (reference sequence). This CDR3 is 12 amino acids long. CDR3 residues: CASSRSNTEAFF. The CDR3 region has the DNA TGTGCCAGCAGTCGTTCGAACACTGAAGCTTTCTTT.

This chain connects TRBV7-2 to TRBJ1-1, with 9 nucleotides matching TRBD1. The CDR3 length is 19 residues. V was clipped by 1 base and J by 2 bases; unmatched bases: 14. Germline lookup yields CDR1 SGHTA and CDR2 FQGNSA. CDR3 in amino acids: CASSLVSGTGMIKNTEAFF. CDR3 nucleotides: TGTGCCAGCAGCTTAGTAAGCGGGACAGGGATGATAAAAAACACTGAAGCTTTCTTT.

This clonotype was seen repeatedly, ten times or more. J is TRBJ2-7 and V is TRBV10-3, with D perhaps given as TRBD1 or TRBD2 (5 bases each). From germline, CDR1 is ENHRY and CDR2 SYGVKD. The CDR3 covers 14 residues. The V end was cut by 0 bases, the J end by 2 bases, with 8 bases between. CDR3 sequence reads: CAISESRGAYEQYF. The CDR3 DNA reads as TGTGCCATCAGTGAGTCGAGGGGAGCCTACGAGCAGTACTTC.

This chain links TRBV2 with TRBJ1-1, with D hard to call. The V end was cut by 0 bases, the J end by 0 bases, with 8 bases between. Per the germline V gene, CDR1 is SNHLY and CDR2 is FYNNEI. The CDR3 loop spans 15 amino acids. CDR3 nucleotides: TGTGCCAGCAGTGAAGCGCAGAGATTGAACACTGAAGCTTTCTTT. It translates to CASSEAQRLNTEAFF.

This clonotype was counted a few times. This chain connects TRBV7-2 to TRBJ2-7, with TRBD1 matching 7 bases. The germline CDR1 and CDR2 sequences are SGHTA and FQGNSA. The trim removed 5 bases at V and 0 bases at J, leaving 7 bases unmatched. This CDR3 has 15 amino acids. The chain's CDR3 is CASSQRTGISYEQYF. CDR3 DNA: TGTGCCAGCAGCCAACGGACAGGTATCTCCTACGAGCAGTACTTC.

This chain joins TRBV24-1 and TRBJ2-3, with 12 bases that match TRBD2. This CDR3 has 17 amino acids. After removal of 4 bases from V and 1 base from J, the junction contained 5 bases not matched to a gene. CDR1 is KGHDR and CDR2 is SFDVKD in the germline V gene. CDR3 in DNA: TGTGCCACCAGTGACTTCAGACTAGCGGGGGGCACAGATACGCAGTATTTT. Translation gives CATSDFRLAGGTDTQYF.